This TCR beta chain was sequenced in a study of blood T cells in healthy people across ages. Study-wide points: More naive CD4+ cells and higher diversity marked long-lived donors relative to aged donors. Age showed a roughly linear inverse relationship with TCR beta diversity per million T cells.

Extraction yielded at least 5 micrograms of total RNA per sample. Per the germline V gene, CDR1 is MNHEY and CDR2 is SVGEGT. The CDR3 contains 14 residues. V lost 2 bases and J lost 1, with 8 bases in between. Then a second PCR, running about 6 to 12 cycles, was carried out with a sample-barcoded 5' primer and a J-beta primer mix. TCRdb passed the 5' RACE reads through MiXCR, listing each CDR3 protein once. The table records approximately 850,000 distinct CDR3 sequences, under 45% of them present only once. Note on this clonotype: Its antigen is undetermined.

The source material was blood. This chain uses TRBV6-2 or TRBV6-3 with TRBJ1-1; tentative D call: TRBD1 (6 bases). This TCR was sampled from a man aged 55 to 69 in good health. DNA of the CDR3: TGTGCCAGCAGTTACAACAGGGAGAACACTGAAGCTTTCTTT. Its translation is CASSYNRENTEAFF.